The present entry profiles one T cell receptor (beta chain) with its context. Antigen specificity is unknown. This specimen belongs to a study of shared clonotypes between healthy human individuals. Positively selected for CCR7, the CD45RO-negative cells used as naive CD8 cells excluded terminally differentiated effector memory CD45RA+ cells. V was trimmed by 1 base and J by 4 bases, leaving 10 bases between them. CDR3 length: 15 residues. Germline CDR1 and CDR2: SEHNR and FQNEAQ (reference sequence). Genomic DNA of each subset was evenly split across several immunoSEQ plates. Some clones are missing from TCRdb's copy, which holds only in-frame ones; the method was immunoSEQ multiplex PCR. Of 700,000 to 950,000 clones listed, about 96% were seen once; the top ten hold around 0.21%. Study outcomes and limitations: It was observed that 5% to 6.5% of naive CD4 clonotypes were shared across a handful of donors.

This receptor was obtained from a man aged 25 to 40 in good health. What was sequenced was naive CD8+ T cells sorted from blood. The chain is built from TRBV7-9 and TRBJ2-2; D unresolved. The CDR3 here is CASSLVSQSTGELFF. The DNA of the CDR3 is TGTGCCAGCAGCTTAGTTAGCCAAAGCACCGGGGAGCTGTTTTTT.